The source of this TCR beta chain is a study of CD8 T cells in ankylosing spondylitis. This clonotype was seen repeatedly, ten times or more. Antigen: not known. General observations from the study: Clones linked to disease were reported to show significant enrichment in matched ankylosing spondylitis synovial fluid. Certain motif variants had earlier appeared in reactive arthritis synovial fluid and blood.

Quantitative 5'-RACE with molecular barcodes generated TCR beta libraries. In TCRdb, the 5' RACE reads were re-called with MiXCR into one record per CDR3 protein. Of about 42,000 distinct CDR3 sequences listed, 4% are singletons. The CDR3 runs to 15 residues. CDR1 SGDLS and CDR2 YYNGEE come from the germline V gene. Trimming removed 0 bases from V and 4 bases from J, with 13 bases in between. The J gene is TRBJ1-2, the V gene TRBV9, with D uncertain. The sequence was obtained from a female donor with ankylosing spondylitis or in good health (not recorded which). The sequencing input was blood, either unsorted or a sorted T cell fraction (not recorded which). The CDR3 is CASSVAPQVPYGYTF. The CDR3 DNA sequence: TGTGCCAGCAGCGTAGCTCCCCAGGTCCCCTATGGCTACACCTTC. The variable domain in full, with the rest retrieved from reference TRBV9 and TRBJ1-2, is DSGVTQTPKHLITATGQRVTLRCSPRSGDLSVYWYQQSLDQGLQFLIQYYNGEERAKGNILERFSAQQFPDLHSELNLSSLELGDSALYFCASSVAPQVPYGYTFGSGTRLTVV.